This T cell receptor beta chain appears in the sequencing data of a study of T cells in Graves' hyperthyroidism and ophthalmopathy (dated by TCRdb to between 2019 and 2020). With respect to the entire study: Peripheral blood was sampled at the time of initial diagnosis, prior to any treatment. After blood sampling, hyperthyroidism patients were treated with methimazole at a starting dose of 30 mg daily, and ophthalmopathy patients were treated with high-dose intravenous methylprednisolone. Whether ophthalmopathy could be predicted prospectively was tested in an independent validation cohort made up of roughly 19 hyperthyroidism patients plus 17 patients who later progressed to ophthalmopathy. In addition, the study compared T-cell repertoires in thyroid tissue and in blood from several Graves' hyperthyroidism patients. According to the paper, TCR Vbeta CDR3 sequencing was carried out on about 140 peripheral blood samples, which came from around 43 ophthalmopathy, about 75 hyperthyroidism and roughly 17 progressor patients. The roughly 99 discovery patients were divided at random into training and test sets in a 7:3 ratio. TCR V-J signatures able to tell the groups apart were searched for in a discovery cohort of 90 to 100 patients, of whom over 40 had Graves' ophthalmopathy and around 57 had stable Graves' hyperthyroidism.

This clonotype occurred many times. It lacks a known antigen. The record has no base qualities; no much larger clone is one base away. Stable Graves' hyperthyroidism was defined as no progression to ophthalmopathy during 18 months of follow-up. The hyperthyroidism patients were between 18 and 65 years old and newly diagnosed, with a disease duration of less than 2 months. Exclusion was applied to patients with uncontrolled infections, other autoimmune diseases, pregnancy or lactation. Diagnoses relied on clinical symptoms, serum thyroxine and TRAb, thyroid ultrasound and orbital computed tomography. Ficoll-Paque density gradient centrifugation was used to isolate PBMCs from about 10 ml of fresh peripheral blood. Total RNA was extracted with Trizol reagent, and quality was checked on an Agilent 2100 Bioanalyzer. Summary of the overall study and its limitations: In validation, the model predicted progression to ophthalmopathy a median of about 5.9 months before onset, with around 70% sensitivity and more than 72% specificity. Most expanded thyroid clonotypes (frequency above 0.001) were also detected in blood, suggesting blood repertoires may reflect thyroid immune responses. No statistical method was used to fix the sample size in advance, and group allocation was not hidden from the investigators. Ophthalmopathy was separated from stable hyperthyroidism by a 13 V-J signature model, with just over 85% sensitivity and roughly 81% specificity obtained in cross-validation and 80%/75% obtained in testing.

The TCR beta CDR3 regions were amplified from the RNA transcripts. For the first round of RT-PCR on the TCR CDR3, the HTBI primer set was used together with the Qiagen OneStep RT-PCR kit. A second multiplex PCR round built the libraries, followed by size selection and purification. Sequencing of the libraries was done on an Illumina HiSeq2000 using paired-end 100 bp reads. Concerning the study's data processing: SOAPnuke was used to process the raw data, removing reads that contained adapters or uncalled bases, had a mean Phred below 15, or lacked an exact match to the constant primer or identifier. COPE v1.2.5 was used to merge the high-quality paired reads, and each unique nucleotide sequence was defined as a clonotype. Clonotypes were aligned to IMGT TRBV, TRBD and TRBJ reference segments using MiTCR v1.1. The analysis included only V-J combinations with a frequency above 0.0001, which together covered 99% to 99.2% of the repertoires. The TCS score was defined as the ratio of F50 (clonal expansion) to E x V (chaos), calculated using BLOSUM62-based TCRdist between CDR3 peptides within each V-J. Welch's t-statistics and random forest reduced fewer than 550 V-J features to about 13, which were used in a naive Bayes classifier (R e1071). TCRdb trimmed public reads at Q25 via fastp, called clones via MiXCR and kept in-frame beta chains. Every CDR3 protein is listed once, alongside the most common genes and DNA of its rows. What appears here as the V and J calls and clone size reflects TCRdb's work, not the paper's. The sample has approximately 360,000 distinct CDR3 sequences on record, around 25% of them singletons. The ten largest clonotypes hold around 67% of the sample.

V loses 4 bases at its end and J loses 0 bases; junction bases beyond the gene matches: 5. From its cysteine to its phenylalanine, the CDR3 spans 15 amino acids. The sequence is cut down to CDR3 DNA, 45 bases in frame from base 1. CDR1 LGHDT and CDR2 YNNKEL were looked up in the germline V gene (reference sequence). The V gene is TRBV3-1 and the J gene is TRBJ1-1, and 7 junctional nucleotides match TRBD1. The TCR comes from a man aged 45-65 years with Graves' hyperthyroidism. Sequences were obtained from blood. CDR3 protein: CASSPGGRMNTEAFF. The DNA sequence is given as TGTGCCAGCAGCCCAGGGGGACGGATGAACACTGAAGCTTTCTTT.